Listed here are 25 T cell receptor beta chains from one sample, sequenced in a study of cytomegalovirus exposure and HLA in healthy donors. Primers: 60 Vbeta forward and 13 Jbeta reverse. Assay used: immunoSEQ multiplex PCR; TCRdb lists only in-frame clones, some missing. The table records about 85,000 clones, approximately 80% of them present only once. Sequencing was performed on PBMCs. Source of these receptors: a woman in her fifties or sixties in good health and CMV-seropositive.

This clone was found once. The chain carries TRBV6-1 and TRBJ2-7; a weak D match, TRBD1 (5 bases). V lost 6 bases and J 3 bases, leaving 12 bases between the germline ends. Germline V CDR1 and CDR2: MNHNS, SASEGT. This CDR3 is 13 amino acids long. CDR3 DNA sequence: TGTGCCAGCAGGGTAGGGGTCCTCTACGAGCAGTACTTC. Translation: CASRVGVLYEQYF.

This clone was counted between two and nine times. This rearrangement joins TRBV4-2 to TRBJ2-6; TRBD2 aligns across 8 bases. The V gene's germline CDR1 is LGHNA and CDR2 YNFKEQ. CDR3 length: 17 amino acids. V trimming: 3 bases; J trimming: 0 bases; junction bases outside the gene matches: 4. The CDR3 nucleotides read TGTGCCAGCAGCCACGGACTAGCCCTCTCTGGGGCCAACGTCCTGACTTTC. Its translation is CASSHGLALSGANVLTF.

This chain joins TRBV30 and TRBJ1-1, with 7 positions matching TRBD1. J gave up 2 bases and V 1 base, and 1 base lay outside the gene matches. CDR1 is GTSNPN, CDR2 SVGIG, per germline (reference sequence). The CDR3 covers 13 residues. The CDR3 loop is CAWSAGGNTEAFF. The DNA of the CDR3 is TGTGCCTGGAGTGCAGGGGGAAACACTGAAGCTTTCTTT. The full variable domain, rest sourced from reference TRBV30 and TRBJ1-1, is SQTIHQWPATLVQPVGSPLSLECTVEGTSNPNLYWYRQAAGRGLQLLFYSVGIGQISSEVPQNLSASRPQDRQFILSSKKLLLSDSGFYLCAWSAGGNTEAFFGQGTRLTVV.

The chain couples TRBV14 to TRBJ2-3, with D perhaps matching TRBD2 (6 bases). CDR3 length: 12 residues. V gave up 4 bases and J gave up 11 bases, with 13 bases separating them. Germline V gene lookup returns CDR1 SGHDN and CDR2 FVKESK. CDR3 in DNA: TGTGCCAGCAGCCCTAGACTAGGCGAGCAGTATTTT. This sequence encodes CASSPRLGEQYF.

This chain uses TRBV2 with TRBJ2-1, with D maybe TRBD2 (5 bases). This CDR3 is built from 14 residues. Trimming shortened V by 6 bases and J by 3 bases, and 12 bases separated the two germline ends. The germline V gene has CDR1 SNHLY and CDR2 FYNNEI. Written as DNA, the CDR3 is TGTGCCAGCAGCGCTTACCGGGACTACAATGAGCAGTTCTTC. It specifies CASSAYRDYNEQFF.

The chain's CDR3 is CASSEPEDRGLTDTQYF. The CDR3 coding sequence is TGTGCCAGCAGTGAGCCCGAGGACAGGGGGTTGACAGATACGCAGTATTTT. The chain carries TRBV25-1 and TRBJ2-3; 10 bases match TRBD1. The germline CDR1 and CDR2 sequences are MGHDK and SYGVNS. With V trimmed by 3 bases and J by 3 bases, 9 bases remained unmatched. This CDR3 contains 17 residues.

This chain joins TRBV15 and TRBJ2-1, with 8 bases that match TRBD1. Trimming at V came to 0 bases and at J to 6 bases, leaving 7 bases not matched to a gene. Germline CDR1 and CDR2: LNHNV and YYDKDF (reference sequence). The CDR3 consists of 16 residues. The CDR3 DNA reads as TGTGCCACCAGCAGAGAGAGAGAGACAGGGGCCAATGAGCAGTTCTTC. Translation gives CATSRERETGANEQFF.

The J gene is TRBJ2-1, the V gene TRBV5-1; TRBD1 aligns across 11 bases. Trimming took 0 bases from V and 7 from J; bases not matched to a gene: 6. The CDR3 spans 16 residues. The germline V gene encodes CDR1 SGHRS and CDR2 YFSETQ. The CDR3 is CASSLGGQGARNEQFF. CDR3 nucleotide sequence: TGCGCCAGCAGCTTGGGCGGACAGGGGGCGCGAAATGAGCAGTTCTTC.

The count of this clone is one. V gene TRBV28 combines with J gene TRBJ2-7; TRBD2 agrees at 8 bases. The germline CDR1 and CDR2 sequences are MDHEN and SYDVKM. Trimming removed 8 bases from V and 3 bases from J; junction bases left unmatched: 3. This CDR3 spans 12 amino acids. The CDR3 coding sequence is TGTGCCAGCCGGACTAGCAGCTACGAGCAGTACTTC. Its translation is CASRTSSYEQYF.

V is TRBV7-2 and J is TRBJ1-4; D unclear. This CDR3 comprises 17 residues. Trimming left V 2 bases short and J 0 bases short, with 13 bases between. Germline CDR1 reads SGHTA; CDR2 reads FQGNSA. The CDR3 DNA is TGTGCCAGCAGCTTATCCATTTTACAACCAACTAATGAAAAACTGTTTTTT. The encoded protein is CASSLSILQPTNEKLFF.

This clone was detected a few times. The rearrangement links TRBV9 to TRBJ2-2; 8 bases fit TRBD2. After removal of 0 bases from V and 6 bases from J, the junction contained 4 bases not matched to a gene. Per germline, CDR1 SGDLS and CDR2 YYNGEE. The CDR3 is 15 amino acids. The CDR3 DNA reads TGTGCCAGCAGCGTAGCGACTAGCGCCCCCGGGGAGCTGTTTTTT. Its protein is CASSVATSAPGELFF.

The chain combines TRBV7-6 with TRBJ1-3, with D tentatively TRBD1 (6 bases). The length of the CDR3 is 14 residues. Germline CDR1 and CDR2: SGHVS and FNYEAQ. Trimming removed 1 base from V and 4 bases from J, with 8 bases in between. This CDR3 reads CASSLEGDGNTIYF. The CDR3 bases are TGTGCCAGCAGCTTAGAGGGGGACGGAAACACCATATATTTT.

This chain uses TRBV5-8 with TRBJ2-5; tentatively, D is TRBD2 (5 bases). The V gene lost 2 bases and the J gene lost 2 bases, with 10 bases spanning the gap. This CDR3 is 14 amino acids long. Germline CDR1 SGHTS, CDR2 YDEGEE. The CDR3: CASSLAALQETQYF. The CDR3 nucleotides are TGTGCCAGCAGCTTAGCGGCCCTGCAAGAGACCCAGTACTTC.

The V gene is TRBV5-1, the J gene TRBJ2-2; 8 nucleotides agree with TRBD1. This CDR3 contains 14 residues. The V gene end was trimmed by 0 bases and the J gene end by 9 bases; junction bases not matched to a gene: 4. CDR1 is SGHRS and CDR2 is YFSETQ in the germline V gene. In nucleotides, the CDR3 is TGCGCCAGCAGCTTGGGGGACAGGTTCCGGGAGCTGTTTTTT. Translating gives CASSLGDRFRELFF.

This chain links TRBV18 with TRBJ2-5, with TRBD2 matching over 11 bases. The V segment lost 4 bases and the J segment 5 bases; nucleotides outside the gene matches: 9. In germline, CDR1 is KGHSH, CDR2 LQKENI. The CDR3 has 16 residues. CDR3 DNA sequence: TGTGCCAGCTCACTCCTGACTAGCGGGGAGGAGGAGACCCAGTACTTC. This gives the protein CASSLLTSGEEETQYF.

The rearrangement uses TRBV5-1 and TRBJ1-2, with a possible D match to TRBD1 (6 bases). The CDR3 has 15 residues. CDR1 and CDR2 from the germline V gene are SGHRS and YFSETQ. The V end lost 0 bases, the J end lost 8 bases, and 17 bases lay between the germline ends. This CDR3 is CASSLETGLLAGYTF. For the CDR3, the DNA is TGCGCCAGCAGCTTGGAGACAGGTCTGCTCGCGGGCTACACCTTC. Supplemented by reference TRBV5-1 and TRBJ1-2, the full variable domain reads KAGVTQTPRYLIKTRGQQVTLSCSPISGHRSVSWYQQTPGQGLQFLFEYFSETQRNKGNFPGRFSGRQFSNSRSEMNVSTLELGDSALYLCASSLETGLLAGYTFGSGTRLTVV.

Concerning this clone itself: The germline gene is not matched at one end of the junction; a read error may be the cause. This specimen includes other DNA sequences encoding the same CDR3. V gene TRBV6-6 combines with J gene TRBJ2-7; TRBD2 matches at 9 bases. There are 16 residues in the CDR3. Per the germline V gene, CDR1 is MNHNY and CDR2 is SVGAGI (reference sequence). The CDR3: CASSSRTGTSSYEQYF. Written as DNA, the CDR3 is TGTGCCAGCAGTTCCCGCACCGGGACTAGCAGCTACGAGCAATACTTC.

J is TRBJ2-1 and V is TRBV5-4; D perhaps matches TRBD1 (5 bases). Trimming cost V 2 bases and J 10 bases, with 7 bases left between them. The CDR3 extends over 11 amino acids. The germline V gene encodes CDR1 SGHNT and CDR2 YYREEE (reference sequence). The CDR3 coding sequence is TGTGCCAGCAGCTTTTGGACAGAGCAGTTCTTC. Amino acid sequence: CASSFWTEQFF.

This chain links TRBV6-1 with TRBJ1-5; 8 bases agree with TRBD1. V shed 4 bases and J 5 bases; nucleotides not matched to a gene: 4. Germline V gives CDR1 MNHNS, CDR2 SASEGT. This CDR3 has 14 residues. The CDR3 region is CASSGGTGYQPQHF. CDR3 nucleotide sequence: TGTGCCAGCAGTGGGGGGACAGGTTATCAGCCCCAGCATTTT.

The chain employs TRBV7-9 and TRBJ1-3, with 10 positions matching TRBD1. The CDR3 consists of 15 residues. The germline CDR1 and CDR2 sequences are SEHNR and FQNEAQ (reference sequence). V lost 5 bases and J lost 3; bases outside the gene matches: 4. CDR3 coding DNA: TGTGCCAGCAGCCCGACAGGGGGCTTTGGAAACACCATATATTTT. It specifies CASSPTGGFGNTIYF.

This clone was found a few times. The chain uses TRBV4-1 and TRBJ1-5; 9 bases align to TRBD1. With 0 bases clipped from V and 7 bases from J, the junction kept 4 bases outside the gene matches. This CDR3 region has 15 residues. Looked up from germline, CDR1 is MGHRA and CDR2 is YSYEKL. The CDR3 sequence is CASSQDTGGWQPQHF. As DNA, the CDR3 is TGCGCCAGCAGCCAAGACACAGGGGGCTGGCAGCCCCAGCATTTT.

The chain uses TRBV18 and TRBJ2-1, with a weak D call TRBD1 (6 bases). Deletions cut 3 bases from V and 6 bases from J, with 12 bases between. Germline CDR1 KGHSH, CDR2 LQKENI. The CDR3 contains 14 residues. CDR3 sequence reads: CASSPTSGVNEQFF. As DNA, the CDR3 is TGTGCCAGCTCACCCACCTCAGGGGTCAATGAGCAGTTCTTC.

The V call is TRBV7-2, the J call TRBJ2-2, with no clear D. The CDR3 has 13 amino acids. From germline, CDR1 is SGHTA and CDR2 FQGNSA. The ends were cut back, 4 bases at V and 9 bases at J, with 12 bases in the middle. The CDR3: CASSSTVKRELFF. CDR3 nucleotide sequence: TGTGCCAGCAGCTCAACAGTTAAGCGGGAGCTGTTTTTT.

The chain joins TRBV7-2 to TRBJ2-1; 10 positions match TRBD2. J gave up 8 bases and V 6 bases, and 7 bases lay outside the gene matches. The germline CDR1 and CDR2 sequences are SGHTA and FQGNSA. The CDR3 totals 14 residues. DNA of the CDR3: TGTGCCAGCAGTCTCAGCGGGGGGGTCCATGAGCAGTTCTTC. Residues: CASSLSGGVHEQFF.

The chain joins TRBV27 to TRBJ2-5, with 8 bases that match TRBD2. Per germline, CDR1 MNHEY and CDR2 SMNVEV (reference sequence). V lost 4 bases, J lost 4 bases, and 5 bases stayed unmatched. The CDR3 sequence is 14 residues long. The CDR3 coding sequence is TGTGCCAGCAGTTCCAACCGGGGGGGAGAGACCCAGTACTTC. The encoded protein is CASSSNRGGETQYF.